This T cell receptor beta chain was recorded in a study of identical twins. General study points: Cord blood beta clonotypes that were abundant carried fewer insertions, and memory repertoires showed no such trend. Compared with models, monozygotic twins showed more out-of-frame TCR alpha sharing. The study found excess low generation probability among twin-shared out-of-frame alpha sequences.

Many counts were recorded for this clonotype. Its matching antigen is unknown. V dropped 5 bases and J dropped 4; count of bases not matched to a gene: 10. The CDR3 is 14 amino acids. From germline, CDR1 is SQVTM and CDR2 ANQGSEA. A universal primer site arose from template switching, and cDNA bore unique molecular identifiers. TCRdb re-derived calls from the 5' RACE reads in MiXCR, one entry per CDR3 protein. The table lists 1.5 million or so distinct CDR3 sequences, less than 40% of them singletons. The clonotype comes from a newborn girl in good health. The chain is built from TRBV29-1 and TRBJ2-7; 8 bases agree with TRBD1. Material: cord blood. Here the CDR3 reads CSVSQGAEWYEQYF. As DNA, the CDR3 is TGCAGCGTTTCCCAGGGGGCGGAATGGTACGAGCAGTACTTC.